This T cell receptor (beta chain) originates from a study of T-cell reconstitution after alpha-beta-depleted transplantation in children. Findings and limits, study-wide: T-cell counts and diversity at one year post-transplant came mainly from newly produced T cells. The study traced high day-60 TCRbeta diversity in some patients to surviving recipient T cells and thymic progenitors. Reported findings indicate that, about two months after transplant, alpha-beta T cells came from several hundred expanded clones, which were derived from non-depleted graft cells.

Using unique molecular identifiers, the investigators prepared the TCRbeta library. MiXCR was run by TCRdb on the PCR reads, yielding one entry per CDR3 protein. The data show some 830,000 distinct CDR3 sequences, 15% to 20% seen once. The CDR3 loop spans 14 amino acids. Trimming removed 6 bases at V and 2 bases at J, with 10 bases between. CDR1 is WSHSY, CDR2 SAAADI, per germline. This clonotype appeared a few times. Its antigen is not known. The TCR was taken from a male patient between 10 and 17 years old who had a stem cell transplant for acute lymphoblastic leukemia, so the T cells may come from the graft donor. The sequences come from PBMCs, mostly from graft donor cells, collected 360 days after TCRalphabeta/CD19-depleted stem cell transplant. The V and J genes are TRBV10-2 and TRBJ2-2; D is unresolved. The CDR3, as DNA: TGCGCCAGCAGGGGGATGGTAAACACCGGGGAGCTGTTTTTT. Its protein product is CASRGMVNTGELFF.